The 9 T cell receptor beta chains presented below share a single source sample, sequenced in a study of cytomegalovirus exposure and HLA in healthy donors. PCR involved 60 Vbeta and 13 Jbeta primers. Assay used: immunoSEQ multiplex PCR; TCRdb lists only in-frame clones, some missing. There are roughly 140,000 clones in the sample; about 79% occur only once, and about 0.64% lies in the top ten. Sequenced material: PBMCs. Receptors were obtained from a male donor in good health and CMV-seronegative.

V usage is TRBV6-5 and J usage is TRBJ1-3, with 7 bases aligning to TRBD1. The CDR3 extends over 14 amino acids. After removal of 4 bases from V and 4 bases from J, the junction contained 4 bases not matched to a gene. The germline V gene encodes CDR1 MNHEY and CDR2 SVGAGI. The CDR3 nucleotides are TGTGCCAGCAGTTTAACAGGGGTCGGAAACACCATATATTTT. It encodes CASSLTGVGNTIYF.

The rearrangement joins TRBV6-1 to TRBJ2-2; 7 bases fit TRBD1. Germline-derived CDR1 and CDR2 are MNHNS and SASEGT. This CDR3 region has 15 residues. Germline trimming cut 5 bases from V and 0 bases from J; bases unmatched to any gene: 3. CDR3: CASSSGQTNTGELFF. The CDR3 DNA follows: TGTGCCAGCAGTTCGGGACAGACGAACACCGGGGAGCTGTTTTTT.

The CDR3 DNA reads TGTGCCAGCAGTTATGGGGAAAGGGGCTCCTACGAGCAGTACTTC. Translation gives CASSYGERGSYEQYF. This sequence joins TRBV6-5 and TRBJ2-7, with D possibly matching TRBD1 (5 bases). Germline-derived CDR1 and CDR2 are MNHEY and SVGAGI. This CDR3 spans 15 amino acids. The V end was cut by 3 bases, the J end by 0 bases, with 12 bases between.

This clone was detected only once. The gene calls are TRBV6-1 and TRBJ1-2; TRBD1 is a possible D gene (5 bases). Germline V gives CDR1 MNHNS, CDR2 SASEGT. The CDR3 spans 13 residues. The V and J ends lost 6 bases and 5 bases respectively, with 13 bases between them. This CDR3 is CASRTPRDYGYTF. CDR3 DNA sequence: TGTGCCAGCAGAACCCCCAGGGATTATGGCTACACCTTC.

The chain employs TRBV10-3 and TRBJ1-5; 8 positions agree with TRBD1. J gave up 7 bases and V 3 bases, and 5 bases lay outside the gene matches. Germline V gene lookup returns CDR1 ENHRY and CDR2 SYGVKD. CDR3 length: 14 residues. CDR3 loop: CAISDLQGDQPQHF. In nucleotides, the CDR3 is TGTGCCATCAGTGACCTACAGGGGGACCAGCCCCAGCATTTT.

The rearrangement links TRBV7-8 to TRBJ2-1; TRBD2 aligns across 10 bases. CDR1 and CDR2 from the germline V gene are SGHVS and FQNEAQ. The CDR3 covers 19 residues. J gave up 5 bases and V 6 bases, and 19 bases lay outside the gene matches. CDR3 region: CASRDDRRAGLAGDNEQFF. The CDR3 nucleotides read TGTGCCAGCAGAGACGACAGGAGGGCCGGCCTAGCGGGGGACAATGAGCAGTTCTTC.

The rearrangement joins TRBV4-1 to TRBJ2-5; TRBD2 matches at 7 bases. The CDR3 extends over 17 amino acids. V trimming: 0 bases; J trimming: 4 bases; junction bases outside the gene matches: 11. CDR1 and CDR2 (germline): MGHRA, YSYEKL. The CDR3 spells CASSQDLGAGDGETQYF. The CDR3 nucleotides read TGCGCCAGCAGCCAAGATTTAGGGGCGGGAGACGGAGAGACCCAGTACTTC.

The chain joins TRBV11-2 to TRBJ2-1, with 8 bases lining up with TRBD2. There are 16 residues in the CDR3. Germline lookup yields CDR1 SGHAT and CDR2 FQNNGV. V dropped 4 bases and J dropped 5; count of bases not matched to a gene: 10. The DNA for the CDR3 is TGTGCCAGCAGCTCCCTGTCGGGAGGGGCAAACAATGAGCAGTTCTTC. Protein product: CASSSLSGGANNEQFF.

The chain is built from TRBV5-1 and TRBJ1-2; 7 bases map to TRBD1. The CDR3 is made up of 13 amino acids. The junction had 1 base not matched to a gene; V was cut back by 2 bases and J by 3 bases. Germline V gene sequence: CDR1 SGHRS, CDR2 YFSETQ. The chain's CDR3 is CASSFTGDYGYTF. The CDR3 nucleotides read TGCGCCAGCAGCTTTACAGGGGACTATGGCTACACCTTC.